The 10 T cell receptor beta chains in this list originate from one sample, sequenced in a study of blood T cell repertoires in COVID-19. Libraries were prepared by immunoSEQ multiplex PCR; TCRdb keeps only in-frame clonotypes and omits some of them. The sample holds a few hundred thousand clones; about 80% are singletons and the top ten take about 3.4%. Sequenced sample: PBMCs or T cells enriched from blood (not recorded which). The receptors were gathered from a man aged 45-65 years who had recovered from COVID-19.

The rearrangement links TRBV27 to TRBJ1-2; a possible D gene is TRBD1 (6 bases). CDR3 length equals 14 residues. Germline assignment: CDR1 MNHEY and CDR2 SMNVEV (reference sequence). V was shortened by 5 bases and J by 5 bases, with 15 bases between the two germline ends. The CDR3 sequence is CASSLWGLGYGYTF. The CDR3 DNA reads TGTGCCAGCAGTCTCTGGGGGCTCGGGTATGGCTACACCTTC.

The chain couples TRBV4-1 to TRBJ2-7; D remains ambiguous. V lost 0 bases to trimming and J lost 0 bases, with 6 bases between them. Germline CDR1 MGHRA, CDR2 YSYEKL. The CDR3 length is 14 residues. The CDR3: CASSQDLNSYEQYF. CDR3 DNA: TGCGCCAGCAGCCAAGACTTAAACTCCTACGAGCAGTACTTC.

V usage is TRBV29-1 and J usage is TRBJ1-1; 9 bases are shared with TRBD1. The CDR3 sequence is 13 residues long. The germline gives CDR1 SQVTM, CDR2 ANQGSEA. Trimming cost V 6 bases and J 5 bases; bases outside gene matches: 7. This CDR3 is CSVHTGGRTEAFF. DNA for the CDR3: TGCAGCGTACACACAGGGGGCAGGACTGAAGCTTTCTTT. The variable domain in full, completed from reference TRBV29-1 and TRBJ1-1, reads SAVISQKPSRDICQRGTSLTIQCQVDSQVTMMFWYRQQPGQSLTLIATANQGSEATYESGFVIDKFPISRPNLTFSTLTVSNMSPEDSSIYLCSVHTGGRTEAFFGQGTRLTVV.

This chain links TRBV7-3 with TRBJ2-2, with D perhaps TRBD2 (6 bases). The V and J ends lost 4 bases and 6 bases respectively, with 12 bases between them. The CDR3 covers 14 residues. Per germline, CDR1 SGHTA and CDR2 FQGTGA. The CDR3 DNA sequence: TGTGCCAGCAGCTCCGCTAGCGCGGCCGGGGAGCTGTTTTTT. Protein sequence: CASSSASAAGELFF. Full variable domain (missing parts from reference TRBV7-3 and TRBJ2-2): GAGVSQTPSNKVTEKGKYVELRCDPISGHTALYWYRQSLGQGPEFLIYFQGTGAADDSGLPNDRFFAVRPEGSVSTLKIQRTERGDSAVYLCASSSASAAGELFFGEGSRLTVL.

The rearrangement links TRBV27 to TRBJ1-2; 10 positions agree with TRBD1. With 6 bases clipped from V and 5 bases from J, the junction kept 18 bases outside the gene matches. The CDR3 spans 18 residues. Germline V gives CDR1 MNHEY, CDR2 SMNVEV (reference sequence). The CDR3 DNA reads as TGTGCCAGCAGCCTTAGCCCCTGGACAGGGGGGGGTTCATATGGCTACACCTTC. Translation gives CASSLSPWTGGGSYGYTF.

V usage is TRBV7-9 and J usage is TRBJ2-7; 8 nucleotides match TRBD2. Germline trimming cut 0 bases from V and 0 bases from J; bases unmatched to any gene: 10. Germline CDR1 is SEHNR and CDR2 is FQNEAQ (reference sequence). The CDR3 runs 18 residues. CDR3: CASSLARREGRSSYEQYF. CDR3 DNA: TGTGCCAGCAGCTTAGCGCGTCGGGAGGGCCGCAGCTCCTACGAGCAGTACTTC. The full variable domain, with the rest looked up from reference TRBV7-9 and TRBJ2-7, is DTGVSQNPRHKITKRGQNVTFRCDPISEHNRLYWYRQTLGQGPEFLTYFQNEAQLEKSRLLSDRFSAERPKGSFSTLEIQRTEQGDSAMYLCASSLARREGRSSYEQYFGPGTRLTVT.

This clone has a handful of counts. This sequence joins TRBV5-4 and TRBJ2-7, with 9 bases lining up with TRBD2. J gave up 5 bases and V 0 bases, and 9 bases lay outside the gene matches. The CDR3 length is 16 residues. In germline, CDR1 is SGHNT, CDR2 YYREEE (reference sequence). The CDR3 here is CASSLVAGGPQDEQYF. The CDR3 nucleotides are TGTGCCAGCAGCTTGGTGGCGGGGGGGCCTCAAGACGAGCAGTACTTC.

The chain uses TRBV24-1 and TRBJ1-2; perhaps TRBD1 as D (6 bases). V lost 3 bases, J lost 4 bases, and 8 bases lay in between. Germline CDR1 KGHDR, CDR2 SFDVKD. This CDR3 contains 13 residues. The CDR3 loop is CATSDETGYGYTF. CDR3 bases: TGTGCCACCAGTGATGAGACAGGCTATGGCTACACCTTC.

V usage is TRBV3-1 (or the pseudogene TRBV3-2) and J usage is TRBJ2-6; tentative D call: TRBD1 (5 bases). Germline V CDR1 and CDR2: LGHDT, YNNKEL (reference sequence). V was cut by 4 bases and J by 12 bases, with 13 bases left in between. The CDR3 runs 13 residues. The CDR3 DNA follows: TGTGCCAGCAGCCCTACCAGGGATGGCGTCCTGACTTTC. Translated, it gives CASSPTRDGVLTF.

This sequence joins TRBV9 and TRBJ2-1; D is perhaps TRBD2 (6 bases). Between the trimmed V and J ends, which lost 4 bases and 6 bases, there was a span of 17 bases. This CDR3 comprises 15 residues. Germline assignment: CDR1 SGDLS and CDR2 YYNGEE. Written as DNA, the CDR3 is TGTGCCAGCAGCTCCCCCGGGACTCCCGTCAATGAGCAGTTCTTC. It yields the protein CASSSPGTPVNEQFF.